A single sample gave rise to the 24 T cell receptor beta chains below, sequenced in a study of beta chain features in type 1 diabetes. These receptors' targets are unknown. Investigators reverse transcribed all isolated RNA, so they sequenced expressed TCRB transcripts. Libraries were prepared by immunoSEQ multiplex PCR; TCRdb keeps only in-frame clonotypes and omits some of them. The sample has 150,000 to 200,000 clones; 8.5% to 10% are singletons. Study-level findings and limits: Type 1 diabetes patients had moderately but significantly shorter TCRB CDR3s in all four CD4+ subsets.

Sequencing input: central memory CD4+ T cells from blood. These receptors were collected from a woman aged 30 to 39 with type 1 diabetes.

Many counts were recorded for this clone. The chain couples TRBV30 to TRBJ2-7; 13 positions agree with TRBD2. This CDR3 contains 15 residues. The V segment lost 2 bases and the J segment 5 bases; nucleotides outside the gene matches: 6. CDR1 GTSNPN and CDR2 SVGIG come from the germline V gene (reference sequence). The CDR3 reads CAWSWGGTSGNEQYF. CDR3 DNA sequence: TGTGCCTGGAGTTGGGGCGGGACTAGCGGGAACGAGCAGTACTTC.

This clone was counted between two and nine times. The chain couples TRBV2 to TRBJ2-1, with 8 bases identical to TRBD2. Trimming cost V 3 bases and J 7 bases; bases outside gene matches: 5. Germline V lookup: CDR1 SNHLY, CDR2 FYNNEI. This CDR3 has 14 residues. CDR3 in amino acids: CASSDKRERNEQFF. DNA of the CDR3: TGTGCCAGCAGTGATAAGCGGGAGAGGAATGAGCAGTTCTTC.

The gene calls are TRBV28 and TRBJ2-7; 9 bases line up with TRBD2. Germline CDR1 and CDR2: MDHEN and SYDVKM. Trimming removed 6 bases from V and 2 bases from J; junction bases left unmatched: 20. The CDR3 covers 19 residues. CDR3 protein: CASSSRDIGLALLPYEQYF. In nucleotides, the CDR3 is TGTGCCAGCAGCTCCCGGGACATCGGACTAGCGCTATTACCCTACGAGCAGTACTTC.

The sample holds a few counts of this clone. The chain joins TRBV6-5 to TRBJ1-4; 9 bases map to TRBD1. CDR3 size: 12 residues. Trimming removed 10 bases from V and 10 bases from J; junction bases left unmatched: 7. Per the germline V gene, CDR1 is MNHEY and CDR2 is SVGAGI. CDR3 in DNA: TGTGCCACCTACGGACAGGGGCCAAAACTGTTTTTT. This gives the protein CATYGQGPKLFF.

In this sample, this clone turned up a few times. The V call is TRBV27, the J call TRBJ1-1; D uncertain. The germline V gene encodes CDR1 MNHEY and CDR2 SMNVEV (reference sequence). The V and J ends lost 8 bases and 1 base respectively, with 11 bases between them. This CDR3 has 13 amino acids. CDR3 in amino acids: CASAREGNTEAFF. The DNA for the CDR3 is TGTGCCAGCGCTCGGGAGGGGAACACTGAAGCTTTCTTT.

This clone was counted only a few times. J is TRBJ1-1 and V is TRBV7-9; D might be TRBD1 (6 bases). CDR3 length: 14 amino acids. V lost 3 bases and J 1 base, leaving 9 bases between the germline ends. The germline gives CDR1 SEHNR, CDR2 FQNEAQ (reference sequence). CDR3 in amino acids: CASSLGQTNTEAFF. CDR3 DNA sequence: TGTGCCAGCAGCTTGGGACAAACGAACACTGAAGCTTTCTTT.

The chain recombines TRBV10-2 with TRBJ2-1, with 7 nucleotides matching TRBD2. The CDR3 consists of 14 residues. V was pared by 6 bases and J by 2 bases, with 4 bases of the junction left unmatched. Germline values: CDR1 WSHSY, CDR2 SAAADI. Written as DNA, the CDR3 is TGCGCCAGCAGCCCGGGACTACCCTACAATGAGCAGTTCTTC. Amino acids: CASSPGLPYNEQFF.

In its sample, this clone was seen a few times. V gene TRBV7-3 combines with J gene TRBJ2-3, with D hard to call. The CDR3 loop spans 12 amino acids. Germline V gene lookup returns CDR1 SGHTA and CDR2 FQGTGA. Trimming removed 2 bases from V and 7 bases from J, with 7 bases in between. The CDR3 DNA reads TGTGCCAGCAGCTTATCGCAGAATACGCAGTATTTT. As protein: CASSLSQNTQYF. Drawing the rest from reference TRBV7-3 and TRBJ2-3, the complete variable domain is GAGVSQTPSNKVTEKGKYVELRCDPISGHTALYWYRQSLGQGPEFLIYFQGTGAADDSGLPNDRFFAVRPEGSVSTLKIQRTERGDSAVYLCASSLSQNTQYFGPGTRLTVL.

This clone occurred a few times. The chain uses TRBV4-1 and TRBJ2-1; TRBD2 matches 7 bases. Germline CDR1 MGHRA, CDR2 YSYEKL. The CDR3 length is 15 residues. V shed 2 bases and J 4 bases; nucleotides not matched to a gene: 5. The CDR3 nucleotides read TGCGCCAGCAGCCAACACGGACTAGGGTACAATGAGCAGTTCTTC. Protein: CASSQHGLGYNEQFF.

The rearrangement joins TRBV7-9 to TRBJ1-2; 9 bases are shared with TRBD1. The V segment lost 5 bases and the J segment 2 bases; nucleotides outside the gene matches: 6. The V gene's germline CDR1 is SEHNR and CDR2 FQNEAQ (reference sequence). The CDR3 covers 15 residues. CDR3 nucleotide sequence: TGTGCCAGCAGCCAAACAGGGGGCGTGAACTATGGCTACACCTTC. It specifies CASSQTGGVNYGYTF.

This clone was seen a few times. The rearrangement joins TRBV18 to TRBJ2-6; D gene unclear. Trimming removed 3 bases at V and 3 bases at J, with 9 bases between. Per germline, CDR1 KGHSH and CDR2 LQKENI. The CDR3 sequence is 15 residues long. CDR3 coding DNA: TGTGCCAGCTCACCCTCTCCAGGTGGGGCCAACGTCCTGACTTTC. As protein: CASSPSPGGANVLTF.

This clone has just a few counts. The chain joins TRBV5-4 to TRBJ2-5; TRBD2 aligns across 11 bases. This CDR3 contains 15 residues. Germline CDR1 reads SGHNT; CDR2 reads YYREEE (reference sequence). Trimming cost V 2 bases and J 3 bases; bases outside gene matches: 3. Here the CDR3 reads CASSLRSGREETQYF. The CDR3 DNA reads as TGTGCCAGCAGCTTACGTAGCGGGAGGGAAGAGACCCAGTACTTC.

This chain uses TRBV7-2 with TRBJ1-2; no definite D call. The germline V gene has CDR1 SGHTA and CDR2 FQGNSA. Trimming removed 3 bases from V and 4 bases from J, with 18 bases in between. The CDR3 covers 16 residues. CDR3 nucleotides: TGTGCCAGCAGCTTGATGGGATTAAGGGAGGGCTATGGCTACACCTTC. This sequence encodes CASSLMGLREGYGYTF.

This clone was observed a few times. The V and J genes are TRBV11-2 and TRBJ2-7, with D possibly matching TRBD1 (6 bases). Germline CDR1 and CDR2: SGHAT and FQNNGV. The length of the CDR3 is 13 residues. V was pared by 7 bases and J by 3 bases, with 13 bases between. The CDR3 DNA reads TGTGCCAGCAAAAGGACAGAACTCTACGAGCAGTACTTC. This encodes CASKRTELYEQYF.

V gene TRBV4-1 combines with J gene TRBJ1-2; 8 bases are a match to TRBD1. The J segment lost 4 bases and the V segment lost 0 bases, leaving 4 bases of the junction unmatched. This CDR3 region has 15 residues. CDR1 is MGHRA, CDR2 YSYEKL, per germline. The CDR3 DNA is TGCGCCAGCAGCCAAGAGCCCCAGGGGGCCTATGGCTACACCTTC. Protein: CASSQEPQGAYGYTF.

This clone was observed many times. This chain uses TRBV7-9 with TRBJ1-2; 7 nucleotides line up with TRBD1. V lost 4 bases and J lost 8; bases outside the gene matches: 10. CDR3 length: 14 residues. Germline V gene sequence: CDR1 SEHNR, CDR2 FQNEAQ (reference sequence). The CDR3 region is CASSSDDRVGGYTF. CDR3 coding DNA: TGTGCCAGCAGCTCAGATGACAGGGTAGGAGGCTACACCTTC.

The chain is built from TRBV29-1 and TRBJ1-2; D perhaps matches TRBD1 (5 bases). Trimming cost V 7 bases and J 0 bases, with 9 bases left between them. Germline CDR1 and CDR2: SQVTM and ANQGSEA. The CDR3 consists of 12 residues. The CDR3 DNA reads TGCAGCGGAGCAGGGCCTAACTATGGCTACACCTTC. Amino acid sequence: CSGAGPNYGYTF. Looking up the rest from reference TRBV29-1 and TRBJ1-2 gives the full variable domain: SAVISQKPSRDICQRGTSLTIQCQVDSQVTMMFWYRQQPGQSLTLIATANQGSEATYESGFVIDKFPISRPNLTFSTLTVSNMSPEDSSIYLCSGAGPNYGYTFGSGTRLTVV.

This clone was seen a handful of times. The chain carries TRBV28 and TRBJ1-3; weak D call: TRBD1 (6 bases). The CDR3 sequence is 16 residues long. Germline CDR1 reads MDHEN; CDR2 reads SYDVKM. Between the trimmed V and J ends, which lost 4 bases and 4 bases, there was a span of 17 bases. In DNA form, the CDR3 reads TGTGCCAGCAGTTCGAACTACAGGGTAGCCGGAAACACCATATATTTT. Protein: CASSSNYRVAGNTIYF.

This chain links TRBV2 with TRBJ2-4; D might be TRBD1 (5 bases). Germline CDR1 reads SNHLY; CDR2 reads FYNNEI. CDR3 length equals 16 residues. V was trimmed by 3 bases and J by 1 base, leaving 13 bases between them. The CDR3 protein is CASSDPAGYAKNIQYF. DNA of the CDR3: TGTGCCAGCAGTGACCCCGCAGGGTACGCCAAAAACATTCAGTACTTC.

J is TRBJ1-1 and V is TRBV29-1, with D possibly being TRBD1 (6 bases). The V gene lost 0 bases and the J gene lost 10 bases, with 12 bases spanning the gap. CDR1 and CDR2 (germline): SQVTM, ANQGSEA. This CDR3 is 12 amino acids long. CDR3 amino acids: CSVEDRSGVAFF. Here the CDR3 DNA reads TGCAGCGTTGAAGATCGGTCAGGGGTAGCTTTCTTT.

This clone was observed a few times. This chain connects TRBV9 to TRBJ2-7; no clear D. Germline lookup yields CDR1 SGDLS and CDR2 YYNGEE. This CDR3 region has 16 residues. The germline V and J ends were trimmed by 4 bases and 0 bases, with 17 bases remaining between them. The CDR3 DNA sequence: TGTGCCAGCAGCCCCCTGGAAGGCGGCCGCTCCTACGAGCAGTACTTC. Amino acid sequence: CASSPLEGGRSYEQYF.

The sample holds a few counts of this clone. The chain employs TRBV7-2 and TRBJ1-5; 7 bases map to TRBD1. V dropped 0 bases and J dropped 4; count of bases not matched to a gene: 6. The germline CDR1 and CDR2 sequences are SGHTA and FQGNSA. The CDR3 length is 16 residues. In DNA form, the CDR3 reads TGTGCCAGCAGCTTAGCCGGGACAGTCCCAAATCAGCCCCAGCATTTT. Translated, it gives CASSLAGTVPNQPQHF.

There are a few counts of this clone. V and J are TRBV7-3 and TRBJ2-5; 10 nucleotides align to TRBD1. The J call is doubtful: the DNA matches TRBJ2-7 better. Germline V gene data show CDR1 as SGHTA and CDR2 as FQGTGA. CDR3 length: 15 amino acids. CDR3: CASSRTGTGVDEQYF. The CDR3 DNA reads as TGTGCCAGCAGCAGAACCGGGACAGGGGTCGACGAGCAGTACTTC.

This clone was detected ten times or more. The rearrangement joins TRBV9 to TRBJ1-1; possible D gene TRBD1, 6 bases. Germline V gene data show CDR1 as SGDLS and CDR2 as YYNGEE. Trimming cost V 4 bases and J 5 bases, with 18 bases left between them. CDR3 size: 15 residues. The CDR3 loop reads CASSPMGGADTEAFF. The CDR3 bases are TGTGCCAGCAGCCCGATGGGGGGGGCTGATACTGAAGCTTTCTTT. Together with reference TRBV9 and TRBJ1-1, the CDR3 gives the full variable domain: DSGVTQTPKHLITATGQRVTLRCSPRSGDLSVYWYQQSLDQGLQFLIQYYNGEERAKGNILERFSAQQFPDLHSELNLSSLELGDSALYFCASSPMGGADTEAFFGQGTRLTVV.